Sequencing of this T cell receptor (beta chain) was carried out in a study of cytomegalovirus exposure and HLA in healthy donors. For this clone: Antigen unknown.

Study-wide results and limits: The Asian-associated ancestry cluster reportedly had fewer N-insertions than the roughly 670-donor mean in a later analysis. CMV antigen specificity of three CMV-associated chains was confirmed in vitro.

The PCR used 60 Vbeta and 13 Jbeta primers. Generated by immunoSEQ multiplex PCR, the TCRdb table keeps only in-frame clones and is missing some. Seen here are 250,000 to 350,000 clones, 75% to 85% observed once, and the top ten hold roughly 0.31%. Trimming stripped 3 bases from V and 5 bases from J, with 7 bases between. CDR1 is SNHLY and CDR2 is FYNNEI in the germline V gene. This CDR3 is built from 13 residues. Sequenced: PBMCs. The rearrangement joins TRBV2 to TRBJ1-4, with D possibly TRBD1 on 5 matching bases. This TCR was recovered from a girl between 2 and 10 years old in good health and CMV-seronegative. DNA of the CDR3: TGTGCCAGCAGTGACAACAGGAATGAAAAACTGTTTTTT. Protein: CASSDNRNEKLFF.